This TCR beta chain was profiled in a study of CD8+ T cells in alopecia areata. Trimming pared 3 bases from V and 10 bases from J, leaving 14 bases between. The CDR3 runs to 13 residues. The V gene's germline CDR1 is SNHLY and CDR2 FYNNEI. Treatment specified: oral pan-JAK inhibitor, 5-10 mg twice daily. General study results and limits: The study found that many expanded lesional clones persisted in scalp and blood during tofacitinib. Researchers say the link of baseline CD8+ expansion to response remains uncertain, with one nonresponder. Greater clonality was observed in lesional scalp samples, especially alopecia totalis/universalis, versus normal scalp. Scalp clonality and expanded CD8+ clones among the top 100 were significantly decreased by tofacitinib.

Following extraction, RNA underwent reverse transcription to cDNA, which served as the sequencing template. The repertoire was sequenced with immunoSEQ multiplex PCR; TCRdb's copy has only in-frame clones and lacks some. The sample has around 120,000 clones; roughly 58% are singletons. Concerning this clone: As yet, its antigen is unknown.

V gene TRBV2 combines with J gene TRBJ2-3, with D maybe TRBD1 (6 bases). The source material was CD8+ T cells sorted from blood, sampled at week 4, from a patient treated with tofacitinib. This clonotype was obtained from a human donor with alopecia areata. Here the CDR3 reads CASSDEGVGAQYF. Written as DNA, the CDR3 is TGTGCCAGCAGTGACGAGGGGGTCGGGGCGCAGTATTTT.